One and the same sample provided the 28 T cell receptor beta chains below, sequenced in a study of blood T cell repertoires in COVID-19 (dated by TCRdb to 2020 to 2021). The library was made by the immunoSEQ multiplex PCR assay. Not all clones reach the TCRdb copy of this immuneACCESS table, which keeps in-frame sequences only. Checked studies attribute under half of the gap to unresolved V genes and leave the rest unexplained. This sample gives 60,000 or so clones in total; 76% of them show up just once. 5.5% to 7% of the sample comes from the top ten. The sequenced material came from peripheral blood. The origin of the receptors is a woman aged 50 to 65 with active or convalescent COVID-19.

V usage is TRBV18 and J usage is TRBJ1-2; D gene ambiguous. This CDR3 has 14 amino acids. V was trimmed by 2 bases and J by 4 bases, leaving 11 bases between them. Germline V CDR1 and CDR2: KGHSH, LQKENI. As DNA, the CDR3 is TGTGCCAGCTCACCAACGGGATTTCGCTATGGCTACACCTTC. It specifies CASSPTGFRYGYTF.

The chain has TRBV5-1 and TRBJ1-4, with D hard to call. Germline CDR1 SGHRS, CDR2 YFSETQ. The CDR3 runs 15 residues. V lost 4 bases and J 4 bases, leaving 14 bases between the germline ends. In DNA form, the CDR3 reads TGCGCCAGCAGCCCGATGGGAGGACGTAATGAAAAACTGTTTTTT. Translation: CASSPMGGRNEKLFF.

A few counts support this clone. The DNA for the CDR3 is TGTGCCAGCAGCCAAGGGACTAGCGGGAGCACCGGGGAGCTGTTTTTT. Its protein product is CASSQGTSGSTGELFF. The chain is built from TRBV4-2 and TRBJ2-2; 13 nucleotides match TRBD2. Per germline, CDR1 LGHNA and CDR2 YNFKEQ. Unmatched junction bases numbered 0, after V lost 1 base and J lost 4 bases. This CDR3 has 16 residues.

The V gene is TRBV19, the J gene TRBJ2-5; 7 nucleotides line up with TRBD1. The length of the CDR3 is 13 residues. V lost 5 bases and J lost 2; bases outside the gene matches: 2. Per the germline V gene, CDR1 is LNHDA and CDR2 is SQIVND (reference sequence). The CDR3 nucleotides read TGTGCCAGTAGTGGGGACAGACAAGAGACCCAGTACTTC. Its translation: CASSGDRQETQYF.

The genes are TRBV7-2 and TRBJ2-1; TRBD2 matches 11 bases. The CDR3 runs to 18 residues. The germline CDR1 and CDR2 sequences are SGHTA and FQGNSA. V shed 5 bases and J 0 bases; nucleotides not matched to a gene: 9. In DNA form, the CDR3 reads TGTGCCAGCAGCCCCCAAGGGACTAGCGGTACCTCCTACAATGAGCAGTTCTTC. This translates into CASSPQGTSGTSYNEQFF.

The CDR3 DNA follows: TGTGCCCGGGCCACCTACAATGAGCAGTTCTTC. It is translated as CARATYNEQFF. The genes are TRBV30 and TRBJ2-1, with D hard to call. Trimming shortened V by 8 bases and J by 2 bases, and 7 bases separated the two germline ends. Germline loops: CDR1 GTSNPN, CDR2 SVGIG (reference sequence). CDR3 length: 11 residues. The whole variable domain, remainder taken from reference TRBV30 and TRBJ2-1, is SQTIHQWPATLVQPVGSPLSLECTVEGTSNPNLYWYRQAAGRGLQLLFYSVGIGQISSEVPQNLSASRPQDRQFILSSKKLLLSDSGFYLCARATYNEQFFGPGTRLTVL.

This chain links TRBV7-9 with TRBJ1-1; weak D call: TRBD1 (5 bases). V lost 4 bases, J lost 4 bases, and 19 bases lay in between. CDR3 length: 16 residues. The germline V gene encodes CDR1 SEHNR and CDR2 FQNEAQ (reference sequence). This CDR3 reads CASSSYTGLGGTEAFF. As DNA, the CDR3 is TGTGCCAGCAGCTCGTACACGGGGCTGGGGGGCACTGAAGCTTTCTTT.

V is TRBV15 and J is TRBJ2-7; 13 nucleotides match TRBD2. The J segment lost 1 base and the V segment lost 3 bases, leaving 15 bases of the junction unmatched. CDR3 length: 20 amino acids. Germline values: CDR1 LNHNV, CDR2 YYDKDF (reference sequence). Here the CDR3 reads CATSREGLAGVPVGSYEQYF. The CDR3 DNA follows: TGTGCCACCAGCAGGGAAGGACTAGCGGGAGTCCCAGTAGGATCCTACGAGCAGTACTTC.

CDR3 in amino acids: CASGDRGYTGELFF. CDR3 in DNA: TGTGCCAGTGGTGACAGGGGCTACACCGGGGAGCTGTTTTTT. The chain uses TRBV19 and TRBJ2-2, with 8 positions matching TRBD1. The junction had 5 bases not matched to a gene; V was cut back by 8 bases and J by 3 bases. Per the germline V gene, CDR1 is LNHDA and CDR2 is SQIVND (reference sequence). This CDR3 is 14 amino acids long.

V gene TRBV27 combines with J gene TRBJ1-1; 9 nucleotides line up with TRBD1. The length of the CDR3 is 15 residues. V shed 5 bases, J shed 3 bases, and the junction held 7 bases outside the gene matches. Germline CDR1 is MNHEY and CDR2 is SMNVEV (reference sequence). The CDR3 region is CASSTYRGRDTEAFF. The CDR3 nucleotides read TGTGCCAGCAGTACCTACAGGGGGCGAGACACTGAAGCTTTCTTT.

The V and J genes are TRBV30 and TRBJ2-3; D remains ambiguous. V lost 0 bases and J 6 bases, leaving 7 bases between the germline ends. Germline CDR1 and CDR2: GTSNPN and SVGIG (reference sequence). CDR3 length: 12 amino acids. The CDR3 loop reads CAWSVLVDTQYF. DNA of the CDR3: TGTGCCTGGAGTGTACTCGTGGATACGCAGTATTTT.

This chain joins TRBV6-5 and TRBJ1-1, with TRBD1 matching over 8 bases. The CDR3 is made up of 14 amino acids. V lost 7 bases to trimming and J lost 3 bases; unmatched junction nucleotides: 7. CDR1 and CDR2 (germline): MNHEY, SVGAGI. DNA of the CDR3: TGTGCCAGCACCAAGGACAGGGACGACACTGAAGCTTTCTTT. Its translation: CASTKDRDDTEAFF.

This clone turned up a few times. This sequence joins TRBV11-2 and TRBJ1-1, with a tentative D call TRBD1 (6 bases). Germline CDR1 SGHAT, CDR2 FQNNGV. V was pared by 2 bases and J by 10 bases, with 17 bases between. The CDR3 has 14 residues. The CDR3 region has the DNA TGTGCCAGCAGCTTAAGGCCAGGGGTTCCTGGAGCTTTCTTT. Its translation: CASSLRPGVPGAFF.

The CDR3 is CASSQADRADTQYF. CDR3 coding DNA: TGTGCCAGCAGCCAAGCGGATCGGGCAGATACGCAGTATTTT. V is TRBV4-2 and J is TRBJ2-3; D unresolved. There are 14 residues in the CDR3. Germline V gene lookup returns CDR1 LGHNA and CDR2 YNFKEQ. Trimming removed 1 base from V and 4 bases from J, with 9 bases in between.

The chain employs TRBV18 and TRBJ1-5; D might be TRBD1 (6 bases). Germline lookup yields CDR1 KGHSH and CDR2 LQKENI. The CDR3 length is 13 residues. With 6 bases removed from V and 4 bases from J, the gap between germline ends came to 10 bases. CDR3 sequence: CASSGQRNQPQHF. CDR3 nucleotides: TGTGCCAGCTCCGGACAGAGGAATCAGCCCCAGCATTTT.

The chain recombines TRBV13 with TRBJ2-7; 11 bases line up with TRBD2. Trimming removed 6 bases from V and 6 bases from J; junction bases left unmatched: 10. CDR3 length: 15 residues. Germline V CDR1 and CDR2: PRHDT, FYEKMQ (reference sequence). The CDR3 bases are TGTGCCAGCAGGGGGATACTAGCGGGAGAGAGCGAGCAGTACTTC. Its translation is CASRGILAGESEQYF.

J is TRBJ2-1 and V is TRBV6-6, with TRBD2 matching 13 bases. This CDR3 has 14 residues. The V gene's germline CDR1 is MNHNY and CDR2 SVGAGI (reference sequence). J lost 9 bases, V lost 6 bases, and 5 bases had no gene match. The CDR3 loop reads CASSRGLAGSEQFF. CDR3 DNA sequence: TGTGCCAGCAGCCGGGGACTAGCGGGATCTGAGCAGTTCTTC.

The chain combines TRBV6-5 with TRBJ1-2; weak D call: TRBD1 (6 bases). The CDR3 is 15 amino acids. Trimming removed 6 bases from V and 6 bases from J, with 20 bases in between. The germline CDR1 and CDR2 sequences are MNHEY and SVGAGI. The DNA of the CDR3 is TGTGCCAGCAGCCTAGCCATTACAGGGTACGATGGCTACACCTTC. It specifies CASSLAITGYDGYTF.

V and J are TRBV7-2 and TRBJ2-5; 11 nucleotides align to TRBD1. V was clipped by 5 bases and J by 7 bases; unmatched bases: 12. CDR3 length: 16 residues. The germline CDR1 and CDR2 sequences are SGHTA and FQGNSA. The CDR3 DNA sequence: TGTGCCAGCAGCCTAGGGACCGGGACAGGGGGGGCGACCCAGTACTTC. This encodes CASSLGTGTGGATQYF. Drawing the rest from reference TRBV7-2 and TRBJ2-5, the complete variable domain is GAGVSQSPSNKVTEKGKDVELRCDPISGHTALYWYRQSLGQGLEFLIYFQGNSAPDKSGLPSDRFSAERTGGSVSTLTIQRTQQEDSAVYLCASSLGTGTGGATQYFGPGTRLLVL.

This chain connects TRBV4-3 to TRBJ2-1, with 8 bases matching TRBD1. This CDR3 has 14 amino acids. J was trimmed by 4 bases and V by 5 bases; bases with no gene match: 4. Germline lookup yields CDR1 LGHNA and CDR2 YSLEER. The CDR3 reads CASSFYRGYNEQFF. In DNA, the CDR3 is TGCGCCAGCAGCTTTTACAGGGGGTACAATGAGCAGTTCTTC.

This clone was seen a few times. V gene TRBV2 combines with J gene TRBJ2-1; 12 nucleotides match TRBD2. Germline lookup yields CDR1 SNHLY and CDR2 FYNNEI. CDR3 length: 16 amino acids. After removal of 6 bases from V and 0 bases from J, the junction contained 3 bases not matched to a gene. In nucleotides, the CDR3 is TGTGCCAGCAGACAGGGACTAGCGGGCTCCTACAATGAGCAGTTCTTC. It specifies CASRQGLAGSYNEQFF.

This chain uses TRBV5-1 with TRBJ2-6; 8 bases map to TRBD1. The junction had 7 bases not matched to a gene; V was cut back by 1 base and J by 4 bases. The length of the CDR3 is 17 residues. The germline gives CDR1 SGHRS, CDR2 YFSETQ. The CDR3 nucleotides are TGCGCCAGCAGCTTGACAGGGGGAGTGTCAGGGGCCAACGTCCTGACTTTC. It yields the protein CASSLTGGVSGANVLTF.

This chain joins TRBV6-5 and TRBJ2-5, with 9 bases fitting TRBD2. Germline CDR1 is MNHEY and CDR2 is SVGAGI. Trimming removed 5 bases from V and 7 bases from J; junction bases left unmatched: 5. CDR3 length: 13 amino acids. The CDR3 reads CASSRREGGTQYF. As DNA, the CDR3 is TGTGCCAGCAGTAGGCGGGAGGGTGGGACCCAGTACTTC.

This chain connects TRBV27 to TRBJ2-5; TRBD2 is a possible D gene (5 bases). Trimming took 8 bases from V and 5 from J, leaving 15 bases between them. Looked up from germline, CDR1 is MNHEY and CDR2 is SMNVEV (reference sequence). The CDR3 covers 13 residues. DNA of the CDR3: TGTGCCAGCGCCAATGAGGGCGGGGAGACCCAGTACTTC. Translated: CASANEGGETQYF.

The J gene is TRBJ1-2, the V gene TRBV29-1, with 11 bases identical to TRBD1. Germline lookup yields CDR1 SQVTM and CDR2 ANQGSEA. There are 16 residues in the CDR3. Trimming at V came to 6 bases and at J to 5 bases, leaving 14 bases not matched to a gene. The CDR3 sequence: CSVARRGQGAIYGYTF. In DNA form, the CDR3 reads TGCAGCGTCGCACGACGAGGACAGGGGGCTATATATGGCTACACCTTC.

CDR3 in DNA: TGTGCCAGCTCCGACAGGAGCTCCTACAATGAGCAGTTCTTC. Translating gives CASSDRSSYNEQFF. This rearrangement joins TRBV27 to TRBJ2-1, with TRBD1 as a possible D gene (6 bases). V was pared by 8 bases and J by 0 bases, with 11 bases between. The V gene's germline CDR1 is MNHEY and CDR2 SMNVEV (reference sequence). The CDR3 extends over 14 amino acids.

V gene TRBV5-1 combines with J gene TRBJ2-1; 8 nucleotides line up with TRBD2. Germline V gene lookup returns CDR1 SGHRS and CDR2 YFSETQ. The CDR3 is 16 residues long. Losses at the gene ends were 1 base for V and 7 bases for J; bases not matched to a gene: 10. CDR3 loop: CASSLMSGGGLNEQFF. DNA of the CDR3: TGCGCCAGCAGCTTGATGTCGGGAGGGGGTTTAAATGAGCAGTTCTTC.

This sequence joins TRBV5-5 and TRBJ1-2; 8 nucleotides agree with TRBD1. J was trimmed by 8 bases and V by 0 bases; bases with no gene match: 9. This CDR3 has 15 residues. Germline loops: CDR1 SGHKS, CDR2 YYEKEE (reference sequence). The CDR3 spells CASSLVAGGEVGYTF. The CDR3 region has the DNA TGTGCCAGCAGCTTGGTCGCAGGGGGCGAAGTGGGCTACACCTTC.